This T cell receptor beta chain was profiled in a study of cytomegalovirus exposure and HLA in healthy donors. Study-level points and caveats: A later look showed TCR association rates differing by HLA locus, highest for DRB1 and lowest for HLA-C. Some V segments, including TRBV6-2 and TRBV6-3, were excluded as indistinguishable. The study recorded 150 to 200 TCR beta chains that were cytomegalovirus-associated.

CDR1 and CDR2 from the germline V gene are KGHSH and LQKENI. Trimming cost V 5 bases and J 5 bases; bases outside gene matches: 6. CDR3 size: 14 residues. The primer mix had 60 Vbeta and 13 Jbeta primers. The protocol was immunoSEQ multiplex PCR, while the TCRdb copy is restricted to in-frame clones and leaves out a portion. This table has 120,000 or so clones, less than 80% appearing once. To note about this clone: Its antigen is unknown.

Input material: PBMCs. The source of this sequence is a woman aged 45-60 years in good health and CMV-seropositive. The V gene is TRBV18, the J gene TRBJ1-1, with 9 bases matching TRBD1. The CDR3 sequence is CASSTDRGRTEAFF. CDR3 sequence (DNA): TGTGCCAGCTCAACGGACAGGGGTCGAACTGAAGCTTTCTTT. The full variable domain, its missing parts supplied by reference TRBV18 and TRBJ1-1, is NAGVMQNPRHLVRRRGQEARLRCSPMKGHSHVYWYRQLPEEGLKFMVYLQKENIIDESGMPKERFSAEFPKEGPSILRIQQVVRGDSAAYFCASSTDRGRTEAFFGQGTRLTVV.